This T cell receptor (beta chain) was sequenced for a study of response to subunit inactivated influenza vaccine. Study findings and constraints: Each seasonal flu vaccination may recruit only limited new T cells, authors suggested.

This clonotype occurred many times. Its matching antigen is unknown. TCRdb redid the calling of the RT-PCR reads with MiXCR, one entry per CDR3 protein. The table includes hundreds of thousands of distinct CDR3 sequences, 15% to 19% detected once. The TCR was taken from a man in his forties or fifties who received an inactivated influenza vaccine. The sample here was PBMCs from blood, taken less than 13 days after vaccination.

CDR3 DNA: TGTGCCAGCAGTTCCAGGGATTTGGGGCCCCAGCATTTT. Residues: CASSSRDLGPQHF. The chain uses TRBV12-3 or TRBV12-4 and TRBJ1-5, with D perhaps TRBD1 (5 bases). The CDR3 totals 13 residues. V was clipped by 4 bases and J by 9 bases, with 13 bases between them.